This entry features one T cell receptor (beta chain) sequence. As yet, its antigen is unknown. Only in-frame clones appear in the TCRdb table, and some are missing; sequencing was by immunoSEQ multiplex PCR. The sample shows about 62,000 clones, around 85% of them seen only once. The entry originates in a study of OX40 agonist ivuxolimab in advanced cancers. Study-wide points: Expanded clones belonging to CD8+ T cells outnumbered, on average, those of CD4+.

V dropped 2 bases and J dropped 0 bases, with 11 bases sitting between them. Germline assignment: CDR1 MDHEN and CDR2 SYDVKM. This CDR3 region has 17 residues. Material: CD4+ or CD8+ T cells sorted from blood, obtained in a trial of the OX40 agonist ivuxolimab. J is TRBJ2-6 and V is TRBV28; D possibly corresponds to TRBD1 (6 bases). This receptor was identified in an adult with an advanced solid tumor such as melanoma, head and neck, liver or kidney cancer. CDR3 sequence reads: CASSLGGALSGANVLTF. The CDR3 DNA is TGTGCCAGCAGTTTAGGGGGCGCCCTCTCTGGGGCCAACGTCCTGACTTTC.